This section outlines one T cell receptor (beta chain) sequence together with its context. Its antigen is unknown. The data originate from a study of PD-1 blockade in classical Hodgkin lymphoma. General study points: Complete responders showed a baseline diversity that resembled the diversity of newly diagnosed patients.

Germline CDR1 and CDR2: GTSNPN and SVGIG (reference sequence). The CDR3 is 13 amino acids. V lost 0 bases to trimming and J lost 6 bases, with 12 bases between them. TCRdb's copy holds only in-frame clones and misses some; the assay was immunoSEQ multiplex PCR. The table includes 75,000 to 100,000 clones, approximately 80% detected once. Every patient relapsed after autologous stem cell transplantation, and brentuximab vedotin exposure varied. Sequences were derived from peripheral blood mononuclear cells (PBMCs), sampled at baseline. The rearrangement joins TRBV30 to TRBJ2-7; a weak D match, TRBD1 (6 bases). The sequence derives from a human donor with classical Hodgkin lymphoma. As DNA, the CDR3 is TGTGCCTGGAGTGTTGGGGGCCGGCTCGAGCAGTACTTC. Its translation is CAWSVGGRLEQYF.